The text below deals with one TCR beta chain. The antigen remains undetermined. Using immunoSEQ multiplex PCR, the repertoire was profiled, and TCRdb retains in-frame clones only, with some absent. The sample lists 55,000 to 85,000 clones, about four fifths occurring once. This sample is part of a study of OX40 agonist ivuxolimab in advanced cancers. Individuals having autoimmune disease history or systemic immunosuppression were not enrolled. Drawing of blood for sampling happened at baseline, at cycle 4 day 1, and at cycle 7 day 1. Study results and limitations: There were, on average, more expanded clones in CD8+ T cells than in CD4+.

CDR1 and CDR2 from the germline V gene are GTSNPN and SVGIG (reference sequence). J gave up 2 bases and V 5 bases, and 6 bases lay outside the gene matches. CDR3 length: 16 residues. The rearrangement uses TRBV30 and TRBJ2-1, with 13 nucleotides matching TRBD2. The clonotype originates from an adult with an advanced solid tumor such as melanoma, head and neck, liver or kidney cancer. The material sequenced was CD4+ or CD8+ T cells sorted from blood, taken in a trial of the OX40 agonist ivuxolimab. CDR3 in amino acids: CAWVPGLAGAYNEQFF. The CDR3 DNA reads TGTGCCTGGGTGCCCGGACTAGCGGGGGCCTACAATGAGCAGTTCTTC.